Listed below are T cell receptor beta chains from one sample, sequenced in a study of blood T cell repertoires in COVID-19. This table comes from immunoSEQ multiplex PCR, and its TCRdb copy is limited to in-frame clones, with some not included. This repertoire shows 290,000 or so clones, 91% found once; its top ten account for approximately 2%. Sequencing was done on a sample of peripheral blood. These receptors were collected from a woman younger than 45 with COVID-19, enrolled during active disease. Each CDR3 is given with its conserved first and last residue. D genes are given only for firm matches. Clone sizes are given selectively: once, few, many, or a class where the clone is expanded.

J gene: TRBJ2-7; V gene: TRBV28; D gene: TRBD1; clone size: -; CDR3 protein: CASSPTRDRGFEDDF; CDR3 DNA: TGTGCCAGCAGTCCGACCCGGGACAGGGGTTTTGAGGACGACTTC
J gene: TRBJ2-7; V gene: TRBV11-1; D gene: TRBD1; clone size: -; CDR3 protein: CASSSGGQYEQYF; CDR3 DNA: TGTGCCAGCAGCTCAGGGGGACAGTACGAGCAGTACTTC
J gene: TRBJ2-2; V gene: TRBV19; D gene: -; clone size: -; CDR3 protein: CASRGPGQLNTGELFF; CDR3 DNA: TGTGCCAGTAGGGGCCCAGGTCAATTAAATACCGGGGAGCTGTTTTTT
J gene: TRBJ2-7; V gene: TRBV19; D gene: TRBD1; clone size: -; CDR3 protein: CAPSHGQGMPYF; CDR3 DNA: TGTGCCCCTAGCCACGGACAGGGGATGCCGTACTTC
J gene: TRBJ1-6; V gene: TRBV21-1; D gene: -; clone size: -; CDR3 protein: CASSIWGGAIPLHF; CDR3 DNA: TGTGCCAGCAGCATCTGGGGGGGTGCTATCCCCCTCCACTTT
J gene: TRBJ2-3; V gene: TRBV19; D gene: TRBD2; clone size: -; CDR3 protein: CASSPSGASTDTQYF; CDR3 DNA: TGTGCCAGTAGCCCTAGCGGGGCTAGCACAGATACGCAGTATTTT
J gene: TRBJ1-2; V gene: TRBV7-9; D gene: -; clone size: -; CDR3 protein: CASSPLPGFGGYTF; CDR3 DNA: TGTGCCAGCAGCCCCCTTCCGGGATTCGGAGGCTACACCTTC
J gene: TRBJ2-2; V gene: TRBV6-5; D gene: -; clone size: -; CDR3 protein: CASRSTSSGELFF; CDR3 DNA: TGTGCCAGCAGATCAACTAGTTCCGGGGAGCTGTTTTTT
J gene: TRBJ2-3; V gene: TRBV5-1; D gene: TRBD2; clone size: -; CDR3 protein: CASNSGRAEDTQYF; CDR3 DNA: TGCGCCAGCAACAGCGGGAGGGCCGAAGATACGCAGTATTTT
J gene: TRBJ1-2; V gene: TRBV19; D gene: -; clone size: -; CDR3 protein: CASSYAGSYTF; CDR3 DNA: TGTGCCAGTTCCTACGCGGGGAGCTACACCTTC
J gene: TRBJ1-1; V gene: TRBV4-2; D gene: TRBD1; clone size: -; CDR3 protein: CASSQGLGEGARTEAFF; CDR3 DNA: TGTGCCAGCAGCCAAGGCCTCGGAGAGGGGGCGCGTACTGAAGCTTTCTTT
J gene: TRBJ1-3; V gene: TRBV5-8; D gene: -; clone size: -; CDR3 protein: CAWAGYSGNTIYF; CDR3 DNA: TGTGCCTGGGCAGGTTACTCTGGAAACACCATATATTTT
J gene: TRBJ1-4; V gene: TRBV5-6; D gene: -; clone size: -; CDR3 protein: CASSPPGGSEKLFF; CDR3 DNA: TGTGCCAGCAGTCCTCCGGGAGGTAGTGAAAAACTGTTTTTT
J gene: TRBJ1-2; V gene: TRBV10-3; D gene: TRBD1; clone size: few; CDR3 protein: CAISGDFGTGVRTF; CDR3 DNA: TGTGCCATCAGTGGGGACTTCGGGACAGGGGTGAGGACCTTC
J gene: TRBJ1-1; V gene: TRBV5-1; D gene: -; clone size: once; CDR3 protein: CASSFGGSNTEAFF; CDR3 DNA: TGCGCCAGCAGCTTTGGGGGGTCAAACACTGAAGCTTTCTTT
J gene: TRBJ2-1; V gene: TRBV10-3; D gene: TRBD2; clone size: -; CDR3 protein: CAISESGYYGGSSSYNEQFF; CDR3 DNA: TGTGCCATCAGTGAGTCCGGATATTATGGCGGGAGTAGCTCCTACAATGAGCAGTTCTTC
J gene: TRBJ1-2; V gene: TRBV11-2; D gene: -; clone size: -; CDR3 protein: CASSPDPSDYGYTF; CDR3 DNA: TGTGCCAGCAGCCCCGATCCCTCGGACTATGGCTACACCTTC